A single sample gave rise to the 20 T cell receptor beta chains below, sequenced in a study of T cells in Graves' hyperthyroidism and ophthalmopathy. The investigators amplified TCR beta CDR3 regions from RNA transcripts. A first-round RT-PCR of the TCR CDR3 used the HTBI primer set. TCRdb passed the multiplex PCR reads through MiXCR, listing each CDR3 protein once. The sample contains around 660,000 distinct CDR3 sequences, roughly 46% of which appear only once. Sequencing was done on a sample of peripheral blood or thyroid tissue (not recorded which). All receptors derive from an adult man with Graves' disease, either hyperthyroidism or ophthalmopathy (not recorded which).

The V gene is TRBV20-1, the J gene TRBJ2-7, with 9 bases lining up with TRBD2. The CDR3 is 15 residues long. The germline V gene has CDR1 DFQATT and CDR2 SNEGSKA (reference sequence). After removal of 0 bases from V and 9 bases from J, the junction contained 12 bases not matched to a gene. This CDR3 is CSAREGTSLPTGQYF. In DNA form, the CDR3 reads TGCAGTGCTAGAGAGGGGACTAGCCTACCTACGGGGCAGTACTTC.

The sample holds a few counts of this clonotype. This chain joins TRBV2 and TRBJ1-6, with 7 bases lining up with TRBD1. With 8 bases clipped from V and 10 bases from J, the junction kept 11 bases outside the gene matches. The CDR3 totals 14 residues. Germline CDR1 reads SNHLY; CDR2 reads FYNNEI. CDR3 amino acids: CASVDGQGGSPLHF. The CDR3 DNA is TGTGCCAGCGTTGACGGCCAGGGGGGGTCACCCCTCCACTTT.

This clonotype was counted ten times or more. The chain has TRBV12-3 or TRBV12-4 and TRBJ1-2; D unresolved. CDR3 size: 13 residues. Between the trimmed V and J ends, which lost 3 bases and 4 bases, there was a span of 9 bases. CDR3 sequence: CASSLDGFYGYTF. In DNA, the CDR3 is TGTGCCAGCAGTTTGGACGGCTTCTATGGCTACACCTTC.

This clonotype has just a few counts. This chain joins TRBV6-5 and TRBJ1-1; D unclear. The CDR3 loop spans 13 amino acids. Germline V gene sequence: CDR1 MNHEY, CDR2 SVGAGI. V gave up 8 bases and J gave up 6 bases, with 16 bases separating them. CDR3 amino acids: CASGKTGSPEAFF. CDR3 DNA sequence: TGTGCCAGCGGAAAAACGGGGTCCCCTGAAGCTTTCTTT.

The chain carries TRBV11-1 and TRBJ2-2; 8 bases agree with TRBD1. The V gene's germline CDR1 is SGHAT and CDR2 FQDESV (reference sequence). With V trimmed by 1 base and J by 3 bases, 7 bases remained unmatched. CDR3 length equals 17 residues. The CDR3 is CASSLGRQGAHTGELFF. CDR3 DNA sequence: TGTGCCAGCAGCTTAGGGCGGCAGGGGGCGCACACCGGGGAGCTGTTTTTT.

There are a few counts of this clonotype. The chain links TRBV20-1 to TRBJ1-2, with D possibly being TRBD1 (6 bases). The germline V gene encodes CDR1 DFQATT and CDR2 SNEGSKA (reference sequence). V was trimmed by 6 bases and J by 11 bases, leaving 25 bases between them. This CDR3 comprises 14 residues. This chain's CDR3 is CSADIRQATVGYTF. For the CDR3, the DNA is TGCAGTGCGGACATTAGACAGGCCACCGTTGGGTACACCTTC.

Points on this clonotype: It is likely a read error, because the conserved phenylalanine at the end of the CDR3 is missing. The V call is TRBV7-2, the J call TRBJ1-1, with D possibly TRBD1 on 5 matching bases. Germline CDR1 is SGHTA and CDR2 is FQGNSA. Trimming pared 4 bases from V and 3 bases from J, leaving 15 bases between. CDR3 size: 15 residues. The CDR3 reads CASSWRSGGYTEAFS. As DNA, the CDR3 is TGTGCCAGCAGCTGGAGATCGGGGGGTTACACTGAAGCTTTCTCT.

This clonotype was seen only a few times. This chain connects TRBV5-1 to TRBJ1-5, with 7 bases aligning to TRBD1. Germline V CDR1 and CDR2: SGHRS, YFSETQ. CDR3 length equals 14 residues. Germline trimming cut 1 base from V and 7 bases from J; bases unmatched to any gene: 5. The CDR3 DNA reads as TGCGCCAGCAGCTTGTCACAGGGGTCACAGCCCCAGCATTTT. Translated: CASSLSQGSQPQHF.

The gene calls are TRBV10-3 and TRBJ1-5; D gene ambiguous. CDR1 is ENHRY and CDR2 is SYGVKD in the germline V gene. The CDR3 is 15 residues long. Trimming stripped 2 bases from V and 0 bases from J, with 8 bases between. CDR3 nucleotides: TGTGCCATCAGTGAGGCGGGCGATAGCAATCAGCCCCAGCATTTT. It translates to CAISEAGDSNQPQHF.

About this clonotype itself: The junction shows a germline mismatch at one end, possibly a read error. The genes are TRBV7-9 and TRBJ2-7, with TRBD2 as a possible D gene (6 bases). CDR1 and CDR2 (germline): SEHNR, FQNEAQ (reference sequence). This CDR3 has 11 amino acids. As DNA, the CDR3 is TGTGCCAGCAGCTTAGCGGGGGGAGCGGACTTC. It encodes CASSLAGGADF. Complete variable domain (other parts from reference TRBV7-9 and TRBJ2-7): DTGVSQNPRHKITKRGQNVTFRCDPISEHNRLYWYRQTLGQGPEFLTYFQNEAQLEKSRLLSDRFSAERPKGSFSTLEIQRTEQGDSAMYLCASSLAGGADFGPGTRLTVT.

The rearrangement uses TRBV29-1 and TRBJ2-2; D assignment may be TRBD1 or TRBD2 (6 bases each). This CDR3 spans 16 amino acids. V lost 7 bases, J lost 0 bases, and 18 bases lay in between. Germline assignment: CDR1 SQVTM and CDR2 ANQGSEA. The DNA of the CDR3 is TGCAGCGCATGGGGGGACATCGAATCGAACACCGGGGAGCTGTTTTTT. It yields the protein CSAWGDIESNTGELFF.

Comment on this clonotype: One end of the junction is discordant with germline, which a read error may explain. The chain employs TRBV29-1 and TRBJ1-1, with unresolved D. This CDR3 comprises 11 residues. Per the germline V gene, CDR1 is SQVTM and CDR2 is ANQGSEA. The CDR3 loop is CSVEGVGEGFF. The CDR3 region has the DNA TGCAGCGTTGAAGGCGTGGGTGAAGGTTTCTTT. The full variable domain, in which reference TRBV29-1 and TRBJ1-1 provide the parts outside the CDR3, is SAVISQKPSRDICQRGTSLTIQCQVDSQVTMMFWYRQQPGQSLTLIATANQGSEATYESGFVIDKFPISRPNLTFSTLTVSNMSPEDSSIYLCSVEGVGEGFFGQGTRLTVV.

This clonotype was recorded a few times. The chain uses TRBV19 and TRBJ2-2; 8 bases line up with TRBD1. Germline V lookup: CDR1 LNHDA, CDR2 SQIVND (reference sequence). The CDR3 loop spans 18 amino acids. The junction had 13 bases not matched to a gene; V was cut back by 4 bases and J by 3 bases. Here the CDR3 DNA reads TGTGCCAGTAGTAGCGACCTCTCAGGGGGCCGTTACACCGGGGAGCTGTTTTTT. Its translation is CASSSDLSGGRYTGELFF.

This clonotype was seen repeatedly, ten times or more. The J gene is TRBJ1-2, the V gene TRBV2, with a possible D match to TRBD1 (5 bases). In germline, CDR1 is SNHLY, CDR2 FYNNEI. The CDR3 has 14 residues. Trimming stripped 4 bases from V and 5 bases from J, with 14 bases between. CDR3 residues: CASSAWGNEYGYTF. The CDR3 nucleotides are TGTGCCAGCAGTGCTTGGGGCAACGAGTATGGCTACACCTTC.

This sequence joins TRBV7-9 and TRBJ1-2; D unclear. The CDR3 has 15 amino acids. Germline lookup yields CDR1 SEHNR and CDR2 FQNEAQ (reference sequence). Trimming stripped 7 bases from V and 6 bases from J, with 21 bases between. The CDR3 DNA reads TGTGCCAGCACCAAACTGACAATTATGCTGAATGGCTACACCTTC. Protein product: CASTKLTIMLNGYTF.

The chain combines TRBV20-1 with TRBJ1-4; D remains unclear. The germline gives CDR1 DFQATT, CDR2 SNEGSKA (reference sequence). V was shortened by 3 bases and J by 2 bases, with 4 bases between the two germline ends. The CDR3 covers 12 residues. CDR3 sequence (DNA): TGCAGTGCTAGCCGGACTAATGAAAAACTGTTTTTT. Translation: CSASRTNEKLFF.

For the CDR3, the DNA is TGCAGTGCTAGAGAAACAATCGACTGGAAGCAAGAGACCCAGTACTTC. As protein: CSARETIDWKQETQYF. The chain employs TRBV20-1 and TRBJ2-5; D unresolved. CDR3 length: 16 amino acids. The V end was cut by 0 bases, the J end by 2 bases, with 16 bases between. Germline lookup yields CDR1 DFQATT and CDR2 SNEGSKA (reference sequence).

Remarks on this clonotype: Given a much more abundant clone one base away, this may be a read error. The chain joins TRBV7-2 to TRBJ2-6; 8 bases align to TRBD1. The CDR3 totals 20 residues. Germline V gene sequence: CDR1 SGHTA, CDR2 FQGNSA. This chain's CDR3 is CASSLSPQGALGSGANGLTF. The CDR3 DNA sequence: TGTGCCAGCAGCTTATCCCCGCAGGGGGCGCTTGGCTCTGGGGCCAACGGCCTGACTTTC.

This chain joins TRBV20-1 and TRBJ1-2, with D maybe TRBD1 (6 bases). Between the trimmed V and J ends, which lost 5 bases and 4 bases, there was a span of 14 bases. Germline V gene lookup returns CDR1 DFQATT and CDR2 SNEGSKA (reference sequence). The CDR3 consists of 13 residues. CDR3 region: CSAGGGRGYGYTF. The CDR3 coding sequence is TGCAGTGCTGGGGGTGGCAGGGGCTATGGCTACACCTTC.

This clonotype was seen more than once but under ten times. The CDR3, as DNA: TGCAGCGTTGAAATCGCGTTCGAGAACACTGAAGCTTTCTTT. Translating it yields CSVEIAFENTEAFF. The chain uses TRBV29-1 and TRBJ1-1; D is undetermined. Trimming stripped 2 bases from V and 1 base from J, with 11 bases between. CDR1 is SQVTM and CDR2 is ANQGSEA in the germline V gene. CDR3 size: 14 residues.